This T cell receptor (beta chain) originates from a study of T cell responses to AZD1222 COVID-19 vaccine. Sequencing was performed with immunoSEQ multiplex PCR; in TCRdb, only in-frame clones are kept and a portion is missing. There are about 190,000 clones in the sample; approximately 92% occur only once, and less than 1.5% lies in the top ten. V lost 1 base, J lost 0 bases, and 12 bases stayed unmatched. CDR1 LGHDT and CDR2 YNNKEL come from the germline V gene (reference sequence). The CDR3 consists of 19 residues. This sequence originates from an adult in good health. This sample comprised peripheral blood, obtained on day 0 of AZD1222 vaccination. The J gene is TRBJ2-3, the V gene TRBV3-1 (or the pseudogene TRBV3-2); 8 bases line up with TRBD2. CDR3: CASSQGLAGGLPSTDTQYF. The CDR3 coding sequence is TGTGCCAGCAGCCAAGGTTTGGCGGGGGGTCTCCCTAGCACAGATACGCAGTATTTT.